The 3 T cell receptor beta chains given below trace back to one sample, sequenced in a study of T cells in Graves' hyperthyroidism and ophthalmopathy (dated by TCRdb to 2018 to 2020). The library was made by multiplex PCR. The reads were generated on an Illumina HiSeq 2000. The TCR beta CDR3 regions were amplified from RNA transcripts. For the first round of RT-PCR on the TCR CDR3, the HTBI primer set was used together with the Qiagen OneStep RT-PCR kit. Clones were called with MiXCR by TCRdb after fastp trimmed the public reads at Q25, and only in-frame beta chains were retained. Rows with one shared CDR3 protein collapse into an entry with the most common genes and DNA. Recorded for this sample are roughly 330,000 distinct CDR3 sequences; 16% of them occurred a single time. In total, the top ten clones hold approximately 31% of the sample. The sequencing sample was made of blood. The receptor set was obtained from a young man with Graves' hyperthyroidism.

The chain carries TRBV5-6 and TRBJ2-7; TRBD2 matches at 13 bases. The CDR3 runs to 15 residues. Germline V gene data show CDR1 as SGHDT and CDR2 as YYEEEE. J was trimmed by 6 bases and V by 5 bases; bases with no gene match: 8. For the CDR3, the DNA is TGTGCCAGCAGGGCGGGACTAGCGGGAAGCGGCGAGCAGTACTTC. Its translation: CASRAGLAGSGEQYF.

The rearrangement uses TRBV24-1 and TRBJ2-7; 8 bases are shared with TRBD1. Germline loops: CDR1 KGHDR, CDR2 SFDVKD. This CDR3 spans 14 amino acids. J was trimmed by 3 bases and V by 5 bases; bases with no gene match: 5. The CDR3, as DNA: TGTGCCACCAGTGTCGGACAGGGATACTACGAGCAGTACTTC. It yields the protein CATSVGQGYYEQYF.

This clonotype was detected a few times. The rearrangement uses TRBV19 and TRBJ1-1; 7 bases align to TRBD1. The V gene's germline CDR1 is LNHDA and CDR2 SQIVND (reference sequence). The CDR3 totals 16 residues. The V gene end was trimmed by 5 bases and the J gene end by 1 base; junction bases not matched to a gene: 10. In DNA form, the CDR3 reads TGTGCCAGTAGTCGCAAGACAGGGACCGCGAACACTGAAGCTTTCTTT. Protein product: CASSRKTGTANTEAFF.